What follows is one T cell receptor beta chain and its context. There is no known antigen for this receptor. Per-base qualities were not stored, and no clone one base away is much larger. This sample is drawn from a study of shared clonotypes between healthy human individuals (dated by TCRdb to the early 2020s). For the wider study: The cohort comprised two women and three men aged 18 to 49 years. For each donor, CD4 naive and CD4 memory were each run on three plates, CD8 naive on two plates, and CD8 memory on one plate. Blood TCR repertoires of roughly 5 healthy adults were deeply sequenced to estimate repertoire size and the extent of clonotype sharing between individuals. To increase sequencing depth and limit assay-specific biases, TCR repertoire library preparation and sequencing were carried out by different laboratories using diverse techniques. Each donor's leukapheresis produced roughly between roughly 0.85 and 10 billion PBMCs. General conclusions and limits of the study: Incomplete sequencing was indicated by rarefaction of sorted-subset datasets, despite the large sequencing depth. Based on pairwise subsampling, the degree of clonotype sharing among donors was expected to be affected by sequencing depth. Naive subsets generally had larger estimated clonotype richness than memory subsets did. Compared with non-shared clonotypes, the clonotypes found in all four sorted-subset donors had higher generation probabilities. The genetic and exposure-history diversity represented was limited by the small number of donors. Only blood was sampled, and tissue TCR repertoires likely differ from those in blood. Sharing across a handful of donors was observed for 5% to 6.5% of naive CD4, less than 4% of naive CD8, 2% to 2.5% of memory CD4, and around 0.4% of memory CD8 clonotypes.

Using the deep immunoSEQ assay, TCR CDR3 regions were amplified from genomic DNA by multiplex PCR. Extracted genomic DNA from each cell subset was spread evenly across all wells of several immunoSEQ 96-well plates, with each plate serving as a replicate. For sorted subsets, 200 to 250 ng genomic DNA, equal to 25,000 to 35,000 T cell genomes, was loaded into each replicate PCR. Purified libraries were measured with a Qubit 3.0 fluorometer, size-checked on a Bioanalyzer 2100, and measured again with the KAPA Library Quantification kit. A separate single-read 150-cycle Illumina NextSeq 550 flow cell was used to sequence each immunoSEQ 96-well plate. As for how the authors treated the data: The immunoSEQ output contained only junctional sequences without quality scores, so filtering could not match that applied to full-length reads. To assign V/J genes and CDR3, sequences were annotated against IMGT germline references using PyIR, a Python wrapper for IgBLAST v1.9. Reads with weak V/J assignments (E-value above 1e-6), missing CDR3, stop codons, out-of-frame junctions, or ambiguous translated residues were removed. V3J clonotypes were defined as sequences sharing the same inferred V gene, J gene, and CDR3 amino acid sequence. To compute the percentage overlap between repertoires, the number of shared unique clonotypes was divided by the size of the smaller repertoire. RTK rarefaction, the Chao1 estimator, and Recon v2.1 estimates of unobserved clonotypes were used to assess repertoire richness. Generation probabilities were computed with OLGA for all TCRbeta clonotypes obtained by the gDNA method from four donors. TCRdb stores this immuneACCESS table with in-frame sequences only. Part of the clones is absent; in the studies checked, under half of the shortfall reflects unresolved V genes, and no reason is known for the rest. V and J calls and clone size are those listed in that table; D and trimming were worked out from the DNA. For this sample the table gives about 1.4 million clones, of which around 97% were detected only once. Together, the top ten hold roughly 1.2% of the sample.

The donors were healthy, HIV-negative adults who had no recently reported acute infections or vaccinations. All donors were Caucasian adults living in Nashville, Tennessee, USA. CD4+ T cells were enriched through magnetic negative selection, after which naive cells were positively selected on CD45RA and the remaining negative fraction served as the memory subset. After blood collection by leukapheresis, PBMCs were isolated using Ficoll-Histopaque density gradient centrifugation and then cryopreserved in the vapor phase of liquid nitrogen. Purity and quantity of every magnetically sorted T cell population were checked by analytical flow cytometry. Genomic DNA was isolated from each sorted fraction and quantified by UV absorbance on a Nanodrop 2000c. The specimen was naive CD4+ T cells sorted from blood. The meaning of the sample's cell subset or site label: CD45RA+ positively selected. This receptor was obtained from a young man in good health.

This receptor has the CDR3 CASSQDPSTGFGNEQFF. The DNA reads TGCGCCAGCAGCCAGGACCCATCGACAGGTTTCGGCAATGAGCAGTTCTTC. In this chain, TRBV5-1 is recombined with TRBJ2-1; the D gene is possibly TRBD1, with 6 bases matching. CDR1 is given as SGHRS and CDR2 as YFSETQ, both from the germline V gene. V is clipped by 4 bases and J by 6 bases, and the sequence between their germline boundaries is 23 bases long. The CDR3 runs 17 amino acids, cysteine and phenylalanine included. Only CDR3 DNA remains: 51 bases, in frame from the first base.